Following are 32 T cell receptor beta chains from one sample sequenced in a study of cytomegalovirus exposure and HLA in healthy donors (dated by TCRdb to the late 2010s). Libraries were made using the immunoSEQ multiplex PCR assay. TCRdb stores this immuneACCESS table with in-frame sequences only. Part of the clones is absent; in the studies checked, under half of the shortfall reflects unresolved V genes, and no reason is known for the rest. In this sample the table shows about 360,000 clones, about nine tenths of which occur a single time. The leading ten clones occupy under 0.9% of the sample. The sequenced sample consisted of PBMCs. Receptors originate from a woman aged 18-29 years in good health and CMV-seronegative.

The V call is TRBV6-5, the J call TRBJ2-7; 9 nucleotides agree with TRBD1. Germline CDR1 MNHEY, CDR2 SVGAGI. The V and J ends lost 7 bases and 2 bases, in that order; junction bases with no gene match: 9. This CDR3 is built from 15 residues. The CDR3 bases are TGTGCCAGCAATAAACAGGGGGCAAGGACCTACGAGCAGTACTTC. Translation gives CASNKQGARTYEQYF.

The chain joins TRBV11-2 to TRBJ1-4; D gene ambiguous. Trimming cost V 2 bases and J 5 bases, with 12 bases left between them. Germline V gives CDR1 SGHAT, CDR2 FQNNGV. The length of the CDR3 is 15 residues. This CDR3 reads CASSLIGGENEKLFF. The CDR3 DNA reads as TGTGCCAGCAGCTTAATTGGAGGTGAAAATGAAAAACTGTTTTTT.

The chain joins TRBV4-1 to TRBJ2-1, with 11 bases fitting TRBD1. This CDR3 is built from 18 residues. The V and J ends lost 1 base and 0 bases, in that order; junction bases with no gene match: 5. Looked up from germline, CDR1 is MGHRA and CDR2 is YSYEKL. The CDR3: CASSQGVGQGGSYNEQFF. The CDR3 bases are TGCGCCAGCAGCCAAGGGGTGGGACAGGGGGGCTCCTACAATGAGCAGTTCTTC.

This chain links TRBV10-3 with TRBJ1-1; possible D gene TRBD1, 6 bases. Germline CDR1 ENHRY, CDR2 SYGVKD. V was cut by 3 bases and J by 5 bases, with 16 bases left in between. There are 15 residues in the CDR3. CDR3 bases: TGTGCCATCAGTGACTTGGCGGGGGCGCGGACTGAAGCTTTCTTT. Its protein product is CAISDLAGARTEAFF.

J is TRBJ2-6 and V is TRBV13, with 9 bases fitting TRBD1. Unmatched junction bases numbered 7, after V lost 3 bases and J lost 1 base. The CDR3 is 18 residues long. Germline values: CDR1 PRHDT, CDR2 FYEKMQ (reference sequence). CDR3 nucleotides: TGTGCCAGCAGCTTCGCCGGGACAGGGAGGTCTGGGGCCAACGTCCTGACTTTC. Protein: CASSFAGTGRSGANVLTF.

V is TRBV27 and J is TRBJ2-2; TRBD1 matches 7 bases. The CDR3 runs to 16 residues. The ends lost 3 bases at V and 0 bases at J; junction bases unmatched: 4. From germline, CDR1 is MNHEY and CDR2 SMNVEV (reference sequence). The CDR3 bases are TGTGCCAGCAGTTTGGGGACAGAGTCGAACACCGGGGAGCTGTTTTTT. Protein product: CASSLGTESNTGELFF.

This rearrangement joins TRBV6-5 to TRBJ2-7; D call uncertain. V lost 7 bases to trimming and J lost 3 bases, with 10 bases between them. Per germline, CDR1 MNHEY and CDR2 SVGAGI. CDR3 length: 12 amino acids. The CDR3 DNA reads as TGTGCCAGCACAGGTGGTTTCTACGAGCAGTACTTC. Protein product: CASTGGFYEQYF.

V and J are TRBV6-1 and TRBJ1-5; 9 nucleotides match TRBD1. J lost 6 bases, V lost 1 base, and 10 bases had no gene match. The germline V gene encodes CDR1 MNHNS and CDR2 SASEGT. The length of the CDR3 is 17 residues. CDR3 in DNA: TGTGCCAGCAGTGAAGGACAGGGGGGTCCTTTCGGTCAGCCCCAGCATTTT. The encoded protein is CASSEGQGGPFGQPQHF.

This clone has a single count. This CDR3 reads CSVEESPGKLFF. In nucleotides, the CDR3 is TGCAGCGTTGAAGAGTCCCCCGGAAAACTGTTTTTT. The rearrangement links TRBV29-1 to TRBJ1-4; D remains unclear. With 0 bases removed from V and 10 bases from J, the gap between germline ends came to 9 bases. This CDR3 region has 12 residues. CDR1 SQVTM and CDR2 ANQGSEA come from the germline V gene.

The CDR3 here is CASSESESVNTEAFF. CDR3 bases: TGTGCCAGCAGTGAATCGGAGTCCGTGAACACTGAAGCTTTCTTT. The chain links TRBV6-1 to TRBJ1-1; D uncertain. Germline V gives CDR1 MNHNS, CDR2 SASEGT. Trimming cost V 2 bases and J 0 bases, with 10 bases left between them. The CDR3 totals 15 residues.

In nucleotides, the CDR3 is TGCGCCAGCAGCTTGGGAGCGGGGGGTAAAGAGACCCAGTACTTC. Translating it yields CASSLGAGGKETQYF. The chain couples TRBV5-1 to TRBJ2-5; 9 nucleotides line up with TRBD2. Trimming took 0 bases from V and 3 from J; bases not matched to a gene: 3. Germline V gene data show CDR1 as SGHRS and CDR2 as YFSETQ. The CDR3 has 15 amino acids.

The genes are TRBV5-4 and TRBJ2-7, with 14 bases identical to TRBD2. In germline, CDR1 is SGHNT, CDR2 YYREEE (reference sequence). V lost 3 bases, J lost 5 bases, and 4 bases stayed unmatched. CDR3 length: 15 amino acids. For the CDR3, the DNA is TGTGCCAGCAGCTCGAGACTAGCGGGAGGGGACGAGCAGTACTTC. Amino acids: CASSSRLAGGDEQYF.

Here the CDR3 reads CSVAVQGTGELFF. The CDR3 DNA is TGCAGCGTTGCGGTCCAGGGCACCGGGGAGCTGTTTTTT. The chain recombines TRBV29-1 with TRBJ2-2, with TRBD1 as a possible D gene (5 bases). Deletions cut 4 bases from V and 4 bases from J, with 10 bases between. Germline-derived CDR1 and CDR2 are SQVTM and ANQGSEA. CDR3 length equals 13 residues.

Turning to this clone: Its ends do not fully match the called genes, so a read error is possible. This chain connects TRBV9 to TRBJ2-5, with D perhaps TRBD2 (5 bases). Per the germline V gene, CDR1 is SGDLS and CDR2 is YYNGEE. This CDR3 is built from 16 residues. The CDR3 is CASSVAEGGYQETQYF. In nucleotides, the CDR3 is TGTGCCAGCAGCGTAGCTGAAGGCGGGTACCAAGAAACCCAGTACTTC.

The V call is TRBV6-1, the J call TRBJ1-1; 9 bases are a match to TRBD1. The junction had 3 bases not matched to a gene; V was cut back by 6 bases and J by 1 base. CDR3 length: 14 amino acids. CDR1 is MNHNS, CDR2 SASEGT, per germline. In nucleotides, the CDR3 is TGTGCCAGCAGAACGACAGGGGGGAACACTGAAGCTTTCTTT. This translates into CASRTTGGNTEAFF.

The chain combines TRBV4-1 with TRBJ1-6; the D is unclear. The CDR3 is 19 amino acids. V dropped 1 base and J dropped 0 bases, with 16 bases sitting between them. Germline values: CDR1 MGHRA, CDR2 YSYEKL. In nucleotides, the CDR3 is TGCGCCAGCAGCCAAGTGCCAGGCTTGATGAGCTCCTATAATTCACCCCTCCACTTT. Amino acids: CASSQVPGLMSSYNSPLHF.

CDR3 region: CASSEGGQDNQPQHF. Here the CDR3 DNA reads TGTGCCAGCAGTGAAGGGGGACAGGACAATCAGCCCCAGCATTTT. The chain uses TRBV6-1 and TRBJ1-5, with TRBD1 matching 8 bases. The CDR3 is made up of 15 amino acids. CDR1 MNHNS and CDR2 SASEGT come from the germline V gene. The V and J ends lost 1 base and 3 bases, in that order; junction bases with no gene match: 2.

V and J are TRBV7-2 and TRBJ2-7; D not certain. Looked up from germline, CDR1 is SGHTA and CDR2 is FQGNSA. The CDR3 is 11 amino acids. Trimming removed 8 bases at V and 5 bases at J, with 10 bases between. CDR3 DNA: TGTGCCAGCCAACATCGGGACGAGCAGTACTTC. This gives the protein CASQHRDEQYF.

This rearrangement joins TRBV9 to TRBJ2-7, with TRBD2 matching over 7 bases. Germline loops: CDR1 SGDLS, CDR2 YYNGEE. With 4 bases clipped from V and 4 bases from J, the junction kept 8 bases outside the gene matches. The CDR3 has 14 residues. CDR3 sequence reads: CASSPYPGGYEQYF. CDR3 in DNA: TGTGCCAGCAGCCCCTACCCCGGGGGGTACGAGCAGTACTTC.

This CDR3 is CASSFNPGTGTEAFF. The DNA of the CDR3 is TGTGCCAGCAGTTTTAACCCCGGGACAGGGACTGAAGCTTTCTTT. The chain links TRBV28 to TRBJ1-1; 9 bases line up with TRBD1. The CDR3 has 15 amino acids. V shed 3 bases and J 5 bases; nucleotides not matched to a gene: 7. Germline V gene sequence: CDR1 MDHEN, CDR2 SYDVKM.

The chain uses TRBV6-1 and TRBJ2-7; TRBD2 might be the D (6 bases). V was shortened by 7 bases and J by 3 bases, with 10 bases between the two germline ends. Germline V gives CDR1 MNHNS, CDR2 SASEGT. The CDR3 totals 12 residues. CDR3 sequence (DNA): TGTGCCAGCACTGGGACTGTCTACGAGCAGTACTTC. Its protein is CASTGTVYEQYF.

This clone was found a few times. The chain combines TRBV19 with TRBJ1-5, with 10 bases lining up with TRBD1. This CDR3 has 14 residues. V trimming: 7 bases; J trimming: 7 bases; junction bases outside the gene matches: 7. Germline assignment: CDR1 LNHDA and CDR2 SQIVND (reference sequence). Here the CDR3 DNA reads TGTGCCAGTAACCCGGGGACAGGGGTCCAGCCCCAGCATTTT. As protein: CASNPGTGVQPQHF. Variable domain in full (rest from reference TRBV19 and TRBJ1-5): DGGITQSPKYLFRKEGQNVTLSCEQNLNHDAMYWYRQDPGQGLRLIYYSQIVNDFQKGDIAEGYSVSREKKESFPLTVTSAQKNPTAFYLCASNPGTGVQPQHFGDGTRLSIL.

The chain joins TRBV28 to TRBJ2-7; TRBD2 is a possible D gene (6 bases). The length of the CDR3 is 14 residues. CDR1 is MDHEN and CDR2 is SYDVKM in the germline V gene. The V end lost 7 bases, the J end lost 6 bases, and 19 bases lay between the germline ends. CDR3 nucleotide sequence: TGTGCCAGCAAATCGGAGGGGATAGACGGCGAGCAGTACTTC. It codes for CASKSEGIDGEQYF. The variable domain in full, completed from reference TRBV28 and TRBJ2-7, reads DVKVTQSSRYLVKRTGEKVFLECVQDMDHENMFWYRQDPGLGLRLIYFSYDVKMKEKGDIPEGYSVSREKKERFSLILESASTNQTSMYLCASKSEGIDGEQYFGPGTRLTVT.

The rearrangement joins TRBV28 to TRBJ1-1; 12 nucleotides align to TRBD1. CDR1 MDHEN and CDR2 SYDVKM come from the germline V gene. J was trimmed by 10 bases and V by 5 bases; bases with no gene match: 11. The CDR3 has 15 amino acids. The CDR3 bases are TGTGCCAGCAGTCACACCGGGACAGGGGGCGCGGGAGCTTTCTTT. It is translated as CASSHTGTGGAGAFF.

Only one count was recorded for this clone. The rearrangement links TRBV6-6 to TRBJ2-3; D ambiguous. Between the trimmed V and J ends, which lost 0 bases and 0 bases, there was a span of 10 bases. Germline CDR1 and CDR2: MNHNY and SVGAGI (reference sequence). There are 16 residues in the CDR3. The CDR3 loop is CASSYSSASSTDTQYF. CDR3 nucleotides: TGTGCCAGCAGTTACTCGAGCGCATCTAGCACAGATACGCAGTATTTT.

The chain combines TRBV30 with TRBJ2-7, with D perhaps matching TRBD1 (6 bases). The CDR3 has 15 amino acids. V was shortened by 2 bases and J by 9 bases, with 23 bases between the two germline ends. Germline CDR1 reads GTSNPN; CDR2 reads SVGIG (reference sequence). CDR3 sequence reads: CAWSKRTQGKVPQYF. Here the CDR3 DNA reads TGTGCCTGGAGTAAACGTACACAGGGTAAGGTGCCGCAGTACTTC. Full variable domain (outside the CDR3, taken from reference TRBV30 and TRBJ2-7): SQTIHQWPATLVQPVGSPLSLECTVEGTSNPNLYWYRQAAGRGLQLLFYSVGIGQISSEVPQNLSASRPQDRQFILSSKKLLLSDSGFYLCAWSKRTQGKVPQYFGPGTRLTVT.

This clone was counted between two and nine times. The chain uses TRBV9 and TRBJ1-5; TRBD1 is a possible D gene (5 bases). The CDR3 has 16 amino acids. The V gene lost 0 bases and the J gene lost 0 bases, with 10 bases spanning the gap. Germline V CDR1 and CDR2: SGDLS, YYNGEE. CDR3 nucleotide sequence: TGTGCCAGCAGCGTAGACGGGGGGTATAGCAATCAGCCCCAGCATTTT. Translated: CASSVDGGYSNQPQHF.

This clone was observed a single time. The gene calls are TRBV28 and TRBJ2-7, with D perhaps TRBD2 (7 bases). V lost 5 bases, J lost 0 bases, and 14 bases lay in between. The CDR3 totals 15 residues. Looked up from germline, CDR1 is MDHEN and CDR2 is SYDVKM. CDR3 sequence: CASSLAGAPSYEQYF. For the CDR3, the DNA is TGTGCCAGCAGTCTTGCGGGGGCCCCCTCCTACGAGCAGTACTTC.

The chain is built from TRBV30 and TRBJ1-2; D is perhaps TRBD1 (5 bases). CDR1 is GTSNPN, CDR2 SVGIG, per germline (reference sequence). This CDR3 comprises 12 residues. Trimming cost V 4 bases and J 5 bases, with 11 bases left between them. The CDR3: CAWNFGGYGYTF. The DNA of the CDR3 is TGTGCCTGGAATTTCGGGGGGTATGGCTACACCTTC.

This clone was picked up one time. V usage is TRBV5-1 and J usage is TRBJ1-2, with TRBD1 identical over 8 bases. The CDR3 length is 15 residues. Losses at the gene ends were 0 bases for V and 2 bases for J; bases not matched to a gene: 3. The V gene's germline CDR1 is SGHRS and CDR2 YFSETQ. This chain's CDR3 is CASSLVDRANYGYTF. CDR3 bases: TGCGCCAGCAGCTTGGTGGACAGGGCCAACTATGGCTACACCTTC.

The CDR3 nucleotides are TGTGCCAGCGTGAGCGGGAGAATGTTAGGCGAGCAGTACTTC. Amino acid sequence: CASVSGRMLGEQYF. V and J are TRBV6-1 and TRBJ2-7; the match to TRBD2 covers 8 bases. Germline V gene lookup returns CDR1 MNHNS and CDR2 SASEGT. This CDR3 region has 14 residues. The junction had 12 bases not matched to a gene; V was cut back by 8 bases and J by 6 bases.

V and J are TRBV2 and TRBJ2-5; 9 nucleotides agree with TRBD2. The J segment lost 5 bases and the V segment lost 8 bases, leaving 15 bases of the junction unmatched. Germline loops: CDR1 SNHLY, CDR2 FYNNEI. The CDR3 sequence is 16 residues long. CDR3 protein: CASRHRVAGESETQYF. In DNA, the CDR3 is TGTGCCAGCCGTCATCGGGTAGCGGGAGAATCGGAGACCCAGTACTTC.